This T cell receptor beta chain was sequenced for a study of T cell changes during pregnancy in multiple sclerosis. The protocol was immunoSEQ multiplex PCR, while the TCRdb copy is restricted to in-frame clones and leaves out a portion. This table holds around 37,000 clones, roughly 89% found once. Germline trimming cut 4 bases from V and 5 bases from J; bases unmatched to any gene: 12. Germline V gives CDR1 SGHRS, CDR2 YFSETQ. The CDR3 totals 16 residues. The rearrangement uses TRBV5-1 and TRBJ1-1, with 9 bases that match TRBD1. This clonotype was obtained from a female donor with multiple sclerosis, enrolled in a pregnancy study. The sample here was CD8+ T cells from peripheral blood mononuclear cells, taken in the second trimester of pregnancy. CDR3 sequence reads: CASSPGTGPMQTEAFF. For the CDR3, the DNA is TGCGCCAGCAGCCCGGGGACAGGGCCAATGCAGACTGAAGCTTTCTTT. The full variable domain, in which reference TRBV5-1 and TRBJ1-1 provide the parts outside the CDR3, is KAGVTQTPRYLIKTRGQQVTLSCSPISGHRSVSWYQQTPGQGLQFLFEYFSETQRNKGNFPGRFSGRQFSNSRSEMNVSTLELGDSALYLCASSPGTGPMQTEAFFGQGTRLTVV.